This T cell receptor (beta chain) is from a study of shared T cell receptors in the human thymus. The ends were cut back, 7 bases at V and 1 base at J, with 12 bases in the middle. Germline lookup yields CDR1 LNHDA and CDR2 SQIVND (reference sequence). This CDR3 comprises 14 residues. Generated by immunoSEQ multiplex PCR, the TCRdb table keeps only in-frame clones and is missing some. The table lists 700,000 to 750,000 clones, 70% to 90% of them singletons. The same sample was also used in a study of human thymus T cells. That report adds: Thymic as well as blood repertoires seemed to favor certain V and J genes unevenly.

Material: thymocytes. The chain combines TRBV19 with TRBJ2-3; D might be TRBD2 (5 bases). The source is a girl in the first two years of life with a congenital heart defect. The CDR3 region has the DNA TGTGCCAGTACCAGTCTCGGGGGCACAGATACGCAGTATTTT. Protein: CASTSLGGTDTQYF. Filled out from reference TRBV19 and TRBJ2-3, the complete variable domain reads DGGITQSPKYLFRKEGQNVTLSCEQNLNHDAMYWYRQDPGQGLRLIYYSQIVNDFQKGDIAEGYSVSREKKESFPLTVTSAQKNPTAFYLCASTSLGGTDTQYFGPGTRLTVL.